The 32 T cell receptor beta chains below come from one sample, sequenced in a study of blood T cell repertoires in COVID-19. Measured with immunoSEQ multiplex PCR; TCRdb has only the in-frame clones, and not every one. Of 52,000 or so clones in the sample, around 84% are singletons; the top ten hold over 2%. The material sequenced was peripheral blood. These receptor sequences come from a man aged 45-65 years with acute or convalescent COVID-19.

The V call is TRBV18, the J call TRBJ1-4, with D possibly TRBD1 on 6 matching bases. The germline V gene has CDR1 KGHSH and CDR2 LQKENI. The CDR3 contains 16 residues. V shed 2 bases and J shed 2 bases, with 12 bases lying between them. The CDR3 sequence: CASSPWPRGTNEKLFF. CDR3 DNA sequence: TGTGCCAGCTCACCATGGCCCAGGGGTACTAATGAAAAACTGTTTTTT. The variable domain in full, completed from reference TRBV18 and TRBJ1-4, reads NAGVMQNPRHLVRRRGQEARLRCSPMKGHSHVYWYRQLPEEGLKFMVYLQKENIIDESGMPKERFSAEFPKEGPSILRIQQVVRGDSAAYFCASSPWPRGTNEKLFFGSGTQLSVL.

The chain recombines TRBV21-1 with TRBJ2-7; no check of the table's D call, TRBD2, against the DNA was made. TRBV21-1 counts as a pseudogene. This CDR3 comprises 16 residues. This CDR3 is CASSVDRTSERYEQYF. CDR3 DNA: TGTGCCAGCAGCGTCGATCGGACTAGCGAGCGCTACGAGCAGTACTTC.

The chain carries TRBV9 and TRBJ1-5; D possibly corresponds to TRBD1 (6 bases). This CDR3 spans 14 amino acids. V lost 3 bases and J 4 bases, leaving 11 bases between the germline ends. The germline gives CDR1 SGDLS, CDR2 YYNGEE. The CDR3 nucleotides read TGTGCCAGCAGCGCCTACAGGGATAATCAGCCCCAGCATTTT. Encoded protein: CASSAYRDNQPQHF.

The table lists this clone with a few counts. This chain's CDR3 is CAWSVRYEQYF. The CDR3 bases are TGTGCCTGGAGTGTCCGGTACGAGCAGTACTTC. The rearrangement joins TRBV30 to TRBJ2-7; D ambiguous. This CDR3 has 11 residues. Germline V gene lookup returns CDR1 GTSNPN and CDR2 SVGIG (reference sequence). V gave up 0 bases and J gave up 4 bases, with 4 bases separating them.

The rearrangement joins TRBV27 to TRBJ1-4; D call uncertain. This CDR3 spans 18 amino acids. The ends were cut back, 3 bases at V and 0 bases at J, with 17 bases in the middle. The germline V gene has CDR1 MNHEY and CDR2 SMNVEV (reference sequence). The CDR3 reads CASSFRGWSLATNEKLFF. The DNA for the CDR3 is TGTGCCAGCAGTTTTCGCGGGTGGTCTCTTGCAACTAATGAAAAACTGTTTTTT.

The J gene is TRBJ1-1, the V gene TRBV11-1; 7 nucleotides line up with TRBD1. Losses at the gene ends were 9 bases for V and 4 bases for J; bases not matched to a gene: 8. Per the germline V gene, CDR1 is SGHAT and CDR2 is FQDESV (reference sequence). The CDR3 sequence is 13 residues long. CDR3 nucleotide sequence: TGTGCCAGTTACGACAGGGATCGCACTGAAGCTTTCTTT. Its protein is CASYDRDRTEAFF.

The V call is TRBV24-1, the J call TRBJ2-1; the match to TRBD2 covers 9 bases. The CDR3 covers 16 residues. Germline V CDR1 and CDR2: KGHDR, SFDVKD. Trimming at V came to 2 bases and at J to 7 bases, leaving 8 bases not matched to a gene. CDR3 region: CATSDWVASGMNEQFF. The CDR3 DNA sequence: TGTGCCACCAGTGATTGGGTGGCTAGCGGGATGAATGAGCAGTTCTTC.

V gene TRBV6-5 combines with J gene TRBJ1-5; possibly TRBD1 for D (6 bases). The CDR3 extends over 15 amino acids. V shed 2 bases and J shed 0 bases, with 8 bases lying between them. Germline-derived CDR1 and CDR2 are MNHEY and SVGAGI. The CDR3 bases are TGTGCCAGCAGTTACGGACAGCATAGCAATCAGCCCCAGCATTTT. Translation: CASSYGQHSNQPQHF.

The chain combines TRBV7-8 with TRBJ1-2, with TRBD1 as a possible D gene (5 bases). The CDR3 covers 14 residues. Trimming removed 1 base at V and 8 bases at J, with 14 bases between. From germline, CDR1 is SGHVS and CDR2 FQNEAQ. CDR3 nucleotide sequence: TGTGCCAGCAGCTTAGGGCCCAGGGATTACGGCTACACCTTC. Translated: CASSLGPRDYGYTF.

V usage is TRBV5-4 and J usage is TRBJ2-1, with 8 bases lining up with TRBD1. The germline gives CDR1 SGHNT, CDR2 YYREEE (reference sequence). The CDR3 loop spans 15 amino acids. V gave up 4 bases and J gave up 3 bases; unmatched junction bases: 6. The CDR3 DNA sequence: TGTGCCAGCAGCGCAGGGACAGGTGGCTACAATGAGCAGTTCTTC. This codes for CASSAGTGGYNEQFF.

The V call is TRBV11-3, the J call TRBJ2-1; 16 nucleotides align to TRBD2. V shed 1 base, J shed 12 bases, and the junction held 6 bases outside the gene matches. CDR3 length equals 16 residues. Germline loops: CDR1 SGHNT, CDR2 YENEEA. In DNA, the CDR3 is TGTGCCAGCAGCTTAGCTGGGACTAGCGGGGGGGAGAGGCAGTTCTTC. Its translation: CASSLAGTSGGERQFF.

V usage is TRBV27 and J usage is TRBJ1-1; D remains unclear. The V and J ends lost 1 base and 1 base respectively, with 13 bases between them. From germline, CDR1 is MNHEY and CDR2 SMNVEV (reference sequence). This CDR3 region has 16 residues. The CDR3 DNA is TGTGCCAGCAGTTTATTTACAGCCCGAGCGAACACTGAAGCTTTCTTT. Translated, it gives CASSLFTARANTEAFF.

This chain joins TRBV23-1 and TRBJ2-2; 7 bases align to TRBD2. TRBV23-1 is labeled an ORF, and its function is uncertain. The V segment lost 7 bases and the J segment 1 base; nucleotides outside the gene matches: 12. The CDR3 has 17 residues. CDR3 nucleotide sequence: TGCGCCAGCACCCATATGGGGGGGGTAGAGAACACCGGGGAGCTGTTTTTT. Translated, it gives CASTHMGGVENTGELFF.

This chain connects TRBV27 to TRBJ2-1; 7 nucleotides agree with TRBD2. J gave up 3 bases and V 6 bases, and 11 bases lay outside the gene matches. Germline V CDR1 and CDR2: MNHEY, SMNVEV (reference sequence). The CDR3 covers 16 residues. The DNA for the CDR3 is TGTGCCAGCAGAAAGGAGGCGGGAGACCTCTACAATGAGCAGTTCTTC. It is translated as CASRKEAGDLYNEQFF.

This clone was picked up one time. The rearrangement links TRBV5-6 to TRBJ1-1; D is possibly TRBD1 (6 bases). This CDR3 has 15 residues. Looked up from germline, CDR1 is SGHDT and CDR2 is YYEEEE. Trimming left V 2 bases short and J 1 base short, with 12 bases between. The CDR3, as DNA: TGTGCCAGCAGCTTAGGACAGAATCCGAACACTGAAGCTTTCTTT. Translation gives CASSLGQNPNTEAFF.

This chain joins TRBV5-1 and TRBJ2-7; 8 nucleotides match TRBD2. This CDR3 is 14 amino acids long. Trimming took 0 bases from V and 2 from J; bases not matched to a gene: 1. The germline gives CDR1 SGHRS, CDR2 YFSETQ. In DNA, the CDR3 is TGCGCCAGCAGCTTGGGCGGGGGGACCTACGAGCAGTACTTC. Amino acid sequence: CASSLGGGTYEQYF.

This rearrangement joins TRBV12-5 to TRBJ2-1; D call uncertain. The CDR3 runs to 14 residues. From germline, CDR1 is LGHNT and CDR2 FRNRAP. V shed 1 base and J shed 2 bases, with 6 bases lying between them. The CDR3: CASGLDRTYNEQFF. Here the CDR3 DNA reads TGTGCTAGTGGTTTGGACAGAACCTACAATGAGCAGTTCTTC.

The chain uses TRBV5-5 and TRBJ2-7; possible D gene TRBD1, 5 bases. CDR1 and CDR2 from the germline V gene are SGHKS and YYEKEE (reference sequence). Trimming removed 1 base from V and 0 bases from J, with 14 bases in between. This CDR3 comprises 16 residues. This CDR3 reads CASSLSTGFSSYEQYF. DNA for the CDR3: TGTGCCAGCAGCTTGAGCACAGGATTCAGCTCCTACGAGCAGTACTTC.

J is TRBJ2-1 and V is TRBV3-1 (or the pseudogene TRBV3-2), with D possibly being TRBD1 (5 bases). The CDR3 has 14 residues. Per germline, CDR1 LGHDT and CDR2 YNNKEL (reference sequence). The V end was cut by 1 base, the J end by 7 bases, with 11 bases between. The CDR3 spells CASSQAQVINEQFF. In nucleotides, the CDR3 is TGTGCCAGCAGCCAAGCACAGGTAATAAATGAGCAGTTCTTC.

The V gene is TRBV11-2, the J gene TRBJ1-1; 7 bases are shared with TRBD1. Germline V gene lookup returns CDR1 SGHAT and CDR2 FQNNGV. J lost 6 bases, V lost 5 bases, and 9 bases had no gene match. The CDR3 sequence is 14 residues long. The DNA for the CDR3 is TGTGCCAGCAGCGTAGCAGGGGGAGAGGCTGAAGCTTTCTTT. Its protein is CASSVAGGEAEAFF.

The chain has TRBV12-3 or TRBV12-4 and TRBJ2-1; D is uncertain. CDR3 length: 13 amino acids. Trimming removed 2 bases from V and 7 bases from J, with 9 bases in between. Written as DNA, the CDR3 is TGTGCCAGCAGTTTATGGCAGTGGAATGAGCAGTTCTTC. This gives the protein CASSLWQWNEQFF.

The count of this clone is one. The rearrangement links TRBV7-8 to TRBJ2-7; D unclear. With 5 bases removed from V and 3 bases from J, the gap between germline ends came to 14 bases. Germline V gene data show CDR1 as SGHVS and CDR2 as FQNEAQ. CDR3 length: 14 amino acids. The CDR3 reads CASSPWIRSYEQYF. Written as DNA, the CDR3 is TGTGCCAGCAGCCCTTGGATTAGGAGCTACGAGCAGTACTTC.

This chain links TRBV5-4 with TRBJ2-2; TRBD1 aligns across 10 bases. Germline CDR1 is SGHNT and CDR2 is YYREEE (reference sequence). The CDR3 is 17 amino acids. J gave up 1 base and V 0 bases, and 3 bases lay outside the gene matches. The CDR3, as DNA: TGTGCCAGCAGCTTGGATAGGGACAGGGGGAACACCGGGGAGCTGTTTTTT. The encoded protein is CASSLDRDRGNTGELFF.

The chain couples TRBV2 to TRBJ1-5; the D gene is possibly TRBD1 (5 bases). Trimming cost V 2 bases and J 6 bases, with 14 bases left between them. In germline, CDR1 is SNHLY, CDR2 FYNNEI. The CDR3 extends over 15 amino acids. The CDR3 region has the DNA TGTGCCAGCAGTGAATCCCCGGGAGGGACTCAGCCCCAGCATTTT. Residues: CASSESPGGTQPQHF.

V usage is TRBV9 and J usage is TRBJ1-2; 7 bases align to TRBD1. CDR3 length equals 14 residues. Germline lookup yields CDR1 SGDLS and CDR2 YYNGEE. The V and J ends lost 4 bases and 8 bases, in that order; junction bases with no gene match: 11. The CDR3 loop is CASSPQTGNGGYTF. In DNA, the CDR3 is TGTGCCAGCAGCCCCCAGACAGGGAACGGGGGCTACACCTTC.

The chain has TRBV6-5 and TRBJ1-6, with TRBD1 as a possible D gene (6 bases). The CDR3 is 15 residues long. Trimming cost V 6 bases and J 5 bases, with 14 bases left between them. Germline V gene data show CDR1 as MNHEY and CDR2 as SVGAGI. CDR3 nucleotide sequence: TGTGCCAGCAGAACCGGGACACCTAATAATTCACCCCTCCACTTT. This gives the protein CASRTGTPNNSPLHF.

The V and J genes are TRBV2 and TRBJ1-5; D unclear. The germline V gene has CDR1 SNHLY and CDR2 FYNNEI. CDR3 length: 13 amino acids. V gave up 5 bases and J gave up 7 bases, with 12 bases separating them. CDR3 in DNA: TGTGCCAGCAGTCGGGGTGGGAGCCAGCCCCAGCATTTT. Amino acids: CASSRGGSQPQHF. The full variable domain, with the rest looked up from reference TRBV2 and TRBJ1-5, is EPEVTQTPSHQVTQMGQEVILRCVPISNHLYFYWYRQILGQKVEFLVSFYNNEISEKSEIFDDQFSVERPDGSNFTLKIRSTKLEDSAMYFCASSRGGSQPQHFGDGTRLSIL.

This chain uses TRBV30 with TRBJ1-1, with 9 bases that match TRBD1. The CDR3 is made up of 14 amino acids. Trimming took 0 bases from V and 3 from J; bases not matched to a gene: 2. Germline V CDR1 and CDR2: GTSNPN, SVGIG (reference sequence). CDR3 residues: CAWSVQGAYTEAFF. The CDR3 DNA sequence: TGTGCCTGGAGTGTACAGGGGGCCTACACTGAAGCTTTCTTT.

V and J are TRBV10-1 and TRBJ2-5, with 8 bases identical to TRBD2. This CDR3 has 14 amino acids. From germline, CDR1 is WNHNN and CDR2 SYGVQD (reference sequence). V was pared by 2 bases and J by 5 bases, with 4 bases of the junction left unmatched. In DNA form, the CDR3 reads TGCGCCAGCAGTGAGGGACTAGCAGGGGAGACCCAGTACTTC. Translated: CASSEGLAGETQYF.

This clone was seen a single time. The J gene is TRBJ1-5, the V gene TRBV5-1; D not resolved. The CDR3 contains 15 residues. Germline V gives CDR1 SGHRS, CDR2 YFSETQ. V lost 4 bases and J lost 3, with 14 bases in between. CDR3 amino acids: CASSLALQVNQPQHF. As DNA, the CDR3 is TGCGCCAGCAGCCTGGCCCTGCAGGTCAATCAGCCCCAGCATTTT. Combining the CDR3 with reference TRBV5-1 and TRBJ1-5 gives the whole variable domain KAGVTQTPRYLIKTRGQQVTLSCSPISGHRSVSWYQQTPGQGLQFLFEYFSETQRNKGNFPGRFSGRQFSNSRSEMNVSTLELGDSALYLCASSLALQVNQPQHFGDGTRLSIL.

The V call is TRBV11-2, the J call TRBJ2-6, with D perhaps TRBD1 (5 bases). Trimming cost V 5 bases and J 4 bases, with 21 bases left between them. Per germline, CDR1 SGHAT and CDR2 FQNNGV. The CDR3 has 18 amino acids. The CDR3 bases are TGTGCCAGCAGCGATATGGACGGACATACGGCGGGGGCCAACGTCCTGACTTTC. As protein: CASSDMDGHTAGANVLTF.

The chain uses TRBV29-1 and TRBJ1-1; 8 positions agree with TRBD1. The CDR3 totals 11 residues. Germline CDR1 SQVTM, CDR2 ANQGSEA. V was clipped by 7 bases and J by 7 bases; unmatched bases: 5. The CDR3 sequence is CSGGQGLEAFF. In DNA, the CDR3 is TGCAGCGGCGGACAGGGCCTTGAAGCTTTCTTT.